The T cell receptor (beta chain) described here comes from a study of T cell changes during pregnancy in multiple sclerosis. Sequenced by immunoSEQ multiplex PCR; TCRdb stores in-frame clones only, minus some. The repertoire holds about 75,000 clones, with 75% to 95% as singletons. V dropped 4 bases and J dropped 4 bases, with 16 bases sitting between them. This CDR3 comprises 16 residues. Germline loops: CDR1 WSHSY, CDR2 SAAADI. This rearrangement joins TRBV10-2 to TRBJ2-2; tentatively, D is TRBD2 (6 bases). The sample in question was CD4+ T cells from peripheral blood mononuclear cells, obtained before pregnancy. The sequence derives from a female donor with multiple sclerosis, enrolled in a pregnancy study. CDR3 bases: TGCGCCAGCAGTGGAAGGGCGGGGCTGGGCACCGGGGAGCTGTTTTTT. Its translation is CASSGRAGLGTGELFF.